Following are 4 T cell receptor beta chains from one sample sequenced in a study of cytomegalovirus exposure and HLA in healthy donors. PCR involved 60 Vbeta and 13 Jbeta primers. TCRdb's table, derived via immunoSEQ multiplex PCR, lists solely in-frame clones and lacks some. The sample yields some 140,000 clones, about 76% seen once. The sample consisted of PBMCs. The receptors were gathered from a man aged 30-40 years in good health and CMV-seropositive.

The chain carries TRBV9 and TRBJ1-5; the match to TRBD1 covers 8 bases. Trimming at V came to 0 bases and at J to 6 bases, leaving 11 bases not matched to a gene. The germline CDR1 and CDR2 sequences are SGDLS and YYNGEE. The CDR3 sequence is 17 residues long. The DNA for the CDR3 is TGTGCCAGCAGCGTAGATGACAGGGGCTTCAGTGGTCAGCCCCAGCATTTT. Encoded protein: CASSVDDRGFSGQPQHF.

This rearrangement joins TRBV30 to TRBJ1-4, with 8 nucleotides matching TRBD1. Germline V gene data show CDR1 as GTSNPN and CDR2 as SVGIG (reference sequence). The V gene end was trimmed by 0 bases and the J gene end by 5 bases; junction bases not matched to a gene: 8. CDR3 length equals 16 residues. The CDR3 region is CAWSVQGAASNEKLFF. As DNA, the CDR3 is TGTGCCTGGAGTGTTCAGGGGGCGGCCTCCAATGAAAAACTGTTTTTT.

The table lists this clone with a few counts. The chain is built from TRBV30 and TRBJ2-3; 8 bases line up with TRBD1. This CDR3 contains 16 residues. With 3 bases clipped from V and 3 bases from J, the junction kept 11 bases outside the gene matches. CDR1 is GTSNPN, CDR2 SVGIG, per germline (reference sequence). CDR3 coding DNA: TGTGCCTGGAGCCTCGGACAGGGTACGGGGACAGATACGCAGTATTTT. The encoded protein is CAWSLGQGTGTDTQYF.

This sequence joins TRBV5-1 and TRBJ1-4; the match to TRBD1 covers 7 bases. The CDR3 runs to 15 residues. V dropped 0 bases and J dropped 2; count of bases not matched to a gene: 1. CDR1 and CDR2 (germline): SGHRS, YFSETQ. The CDR3 spells CASSLGGQTNEKLFF. The CDR3 DNA follows: TGCGCCAGCAGCTTGGGGGGACAGACTAATGAAAAACTGTTTTTT.